This T cell receptor (beta chain) derives from a study of cytomegalovirus exposure and HLA in healthy donors. Study in general: Drawn from HLA-typed donors, tens of millions of unique TCRs were held in an early data release.

In regard to this clone: What it binds is not known.

60 Vbeta and 13 Jbeta primers were used in PCR. Method: immunoSEQ multiplex PCR; TCRdb's copy keeps in-frame clones and lacks some. The sample gives about 190,000 clones, roughly 80% of which show up once; approximately 6.3% is in the top ten. Study-level points and caveats: Later analysis revealed greater clonal expansion in HLA-associated TCR beta chains than in equally common others.

Germline CDR1 and CDR2: PRHDT and FYEKMQ (reference sequence). V lost 5 bases, J lost 8 bases, and 15 bases lay in between. The CDR3 has 13 residues. Source material: PBMCs. The source of this sequence is a man aged 40-50 years in good health and CMV-seropositive. V gene TRBV13 combines with J gene TRBJ1-2, with a possible D match to TRBD1 (6 bases). The CDR3 coding sequence is TGTGCCAGCAGCCCCGTTACAGGGAAAGGCTACACCTTC. This translates into CASSPVTGKGYTF.